Listed below are T cell receptor beta chains from one sample, sequenced in a study of CD8 T cells in Susac syndrome. TCRdb recomputed calls from the immunoSEQ multiplex PCR reads with MiXCR, one row per CDR3 protein. The sample comprises around 80,000 distinct CDR3 sequences, about 93% of which are singletons, and 0.26% rests with the top ten. The specimen was CD8+ T cells from PBMCs. The source is a human donor in good health. The conserved cysteine and the conserved F or W are not part of the CDR3 here. Fields, in order: D gene, CDR3 length, V gene, J gene, CDR3 protein. A D gene is named only where the DNA matches it firmly.

D: .
length: 15
V: TRBV28
J: TRBJ1-5
CDR3: ASSLGLGQGLDQPQH

D: .
length: 12
V: TRBV27
J: TRBJ2-7
CDR3: ASSLFQQSYEQY

D: .
length: 10
V: TRBV28
J: TRBJ1-5
CDR3: ASRIDNQPQH

D: .
length: 14
V: TRBV30
J: TRBJ1-1
CDR3: AWSVPWSAGNPEAF

D: .
length: 9
V: TRBV29-1
J: TRBJ1-4
CDR3: SVEDQQKLF

D: TRBD2
length: 13
V: TRBV29-1
J: TRBJ2-2
CDR3: SVLTSGGNIGELF

D: .
length: 13
V: TRBV20-1
J: TRBJ1-4
CDR3: SARDRQGPDEKLF

D: .
length: 12
V: TRBV27
J: TRBJ2-2
CDR3: ASSYTSPKGELF

D: TRBD2
length: 12
V: TRBV6-5
J: TRBJ2-3
CDR3: ASSYGVAGGREY

D: .
length: 12
V: TRBV10-3
J: TRBJ1-2
CDR3: AISESLGDYGYT

D: TRBD1
length: 13
V: TRBV24-1
J: TRBJ2-2
CDR3: ATSDRGQYTGELF

D: TRBD1
length: 10
V: TRBV7-2
J: TRBJ2-1
CDR3: AIGTGINEQF

D: .
length: 10
V: TRBV4-2
J: TRBJ2-1
CDR3: ASSQKSDEQF

D: .
length: 9
V: TRBV12-3/TRBV12-4
J: TRBJ1-2
CDR3: ASWDGYGYT

D: .
length: 10
V: TRBV7-9
J: TRBJ2-3
CDR3: ASSLGWESQY

D: .
length: 13
V: TRBV4-1
J: TRBJ1-2
CDR3: ASSQEAAGVDGYT

D: .
length: 13
V: TRBV4-1
J: TRBJ2-3
CDR3: ASSQGERLTDTQY

D: .
length: 10
V: TRBV24-1
J: TRBJ2-5
CDR3: ATSDIAETQY

D: TRBD1
length: 13
V: TRBV5-6
J: TRBJ2-7
CDR3: ASSLMGQAAYEQY

D: .
length: 13
V: TRBV4-1
J: TRBJ2-4
CDR3: ASRRTGLAKNIQY

D: .
length: 14
V: TRBV28
J: TRBJ2-3
CDR3: ASSLIGSWRTDTQY

D: .
length: 11
V: TRBV12-3/TRBV12-4
J: TRBJ1-4
CDR3: ASSFALDEKLF